The 3 T cell receptor beta chains in this list originate from one sample, sequenced in a study of blood T cell repertoires in COVID-19. The protocol was immunoSEQ multiplex PCR, while the TCRdb copy is restricted to in-frame clones and leaves out a portion. The repertoire has 100,000 to 150,000 clones, 70% to 85% of them found once; the top ten carry 3.5% to 5.5%. The specimen was peripheral blood. The origin of the receptors is a woman aged 70-85 years with acute or convalescent COVID-19.

The chain combines TRBV9 with TRBJ2-6; TRBD1 agrees at 10 bases. Germline V gene lookup returns CDR1 SGDLS and CDR2 YYNGEE. Trimming took 4 bases from V and 0 from J; bases not matched to a gene: 4. The CDR3 has 17 amino acids. The CDR3 sequence: CASSIGTGDSGANVLTF. Written as DNA, the CDR3 is TGTGCCAGCAGCATAGGGACAGGGGACTCTGGGGCCAACGTCCTGACTTTC.

In this sample, this clone turned up many times. This sequence joins TRBV6-2 or TRBV6-3 and TRBJ2-1, with 9 bases aligning to TRBD1. CDR3 length: 16 residues. Trimming took 4 bases from V and 5 from J; bases not matched to a gene: 9. In germline, CDR1 is MNHEY, CDR2 SVGEGT. The CDR3 nucleotides are TGTGCCAGCAGTTTCCCAAGGGACAGGGCCCACAATGAGCAGTTCTTC. Protein sequence: CASSFPRDRAHNEQFF.

The chain couples TRBV15 to TRBJ1-1; D perhaps matches TRBD1 (5 bases). V lost 5 bases and J 0 bases, leaving 10 bases between the germline ends. Germline V gene lookup returns CDR1 LNHNV and CDR2 YYDKDF (reference sequence). The CDR3 length is 14 residues. The CDR3 here is CATSRGGMNTEAFF. The CDR3 DNA reads as TGTGCCACCAGCCGGGGGGGGATGAACACTGAAGCTTTCTTT.